What follows are 31 T cell receptor beta chains derived from one specimen sequenced in a study of blood T cell repertoires in COVID-19. The assay was immunoSEQ multiplex PCR, and TCRdb's table has in-frame clones only and misses some. The profile shows fewer than 250,000 clones, around 89% of them singletons. Sequencing was carried out using peripheral blood. These receptors were collected from a man between 65 and 85 years old with acute or convalescent COVID-19.

The rearrangement joins TRBV19 to TRBJ1-6; D remains unclear. V was cut by 4 bases and J by 7 bases, with 20 bases left in between. Germline-derived CDR1 and CDR2 are LNHDA and SQIVND (reference sequence). The CDR3 has 17 residues. CDR3 nucleotide sequence: TGTGCCAGTAGTAGTTCGGGAGTAAATAGTCTCAATTCACCCCTCCACTTT. Translation gives CASSSSGVNSLNSPLHF. Supplemented by reference TRBV19 and TRBJ1-6, the full variable domain reads DGGITQSPKYLFRKEGQNVTLSCEQNLNHDAMYWYRQDPGQGLRLIYYSQIVNDFQKGDIAEGYSVSREKKESFPLTVTSAQKNPTAFYLCASSSSGVNSLNSPLHFGNGTRLTVT.

The rearrangement uses TRBV4-2 and TRBJ1-2, with TRBD1 matching 10 bases. V gave up 4 bases and J gave up 7 bases; unmatched junction bases: 9. This CDR3 has 15 amino acids. CDR1 is LGHNA, CDR2 YNFKEQ, per germline. The CDR3 loop reads CASSPQPTGGFGYTF. The CDR3 DNA sequence: TGTGCCAGCAGCCCCCAACCGACAGGGGGCTTTGGCTACACCTTC.

The V call is TRBV5-1, the J call TRBJ2-2; D perhaps matches TRBD1 (6 bases). The V end was cut by 4 bases, the J end by 0 bases, with 13 bases between. CDR1 is SGHRS, CDR2 YFSETQ, per germline. This CDR3 is built from 16 residues. CDR3 coding DNA: TGCGCCAGCAGCCCCACAGGGCGCCCGAACACCGGGGAGCTGTTTTTT. Residues: CASSPTGRPNTGELFF.

This chain joins TRBV5-4 and TRBJ1-1, with D maybe TRBD1 (5 bases). Germline V gene sequence: CDR1 SGHNT, CDR2 YYREEE (reference sequence). V lost 4 bases and J lost 6, with 19 bases in between. This CDR3 is built from 15 residues. CDR3 sequence: CASSPLPSRGAEAFF. CDR3 coding DNA: TGTGCCAGCAGCCCGCTTCCCAGTCGGGGGGCTGAAGCTTTCTTT.

This chain joins TRBV5-4 and TRBJ2-2; 9 bases align to TRBD1. The ends lost 4 bases at V and 4 bases at J; junction bases unmatched: 14. CDR1 and CDR2 from the germline V gene are SGHNT and YYREEE (reference sequence). The CDR3 contains 18 residues. This CDR3 is CASSLPGQGIGGTGELFF. CDR3 DNA sequence: TGTGCCAGCAGCCTCCCGGGACAGGGTATCGGTGGCACCGGGGAGCTGTTTTTT.

The chain combines TRBV5-1 with TRBJ2-1, with 8 bases that match TRBD1. J lost 2 bases, V lost 2 bases, and 3 bases had no gene match. The CDR3 extends over 15 amino acids. CDR1 is SGHRS, CDR2 YFSETQ, per germline. The CDR3 DNA sequence: TGCGCCAGCAGCTTATGGACAGGGACCTACAATGAGCAGTTCTTC. This translates into CASSLWTGTYNEQFF.

This chain uses TRBV5-1 with TRBJ2-1; a possible D gene is TRBD1 (5 bases). CDR3 length: 13 amino acids. Per germline, CDR1 SGHRS and CDR2 YFSETQ. V was trimmed by 2 bases and J by 5 bases, leaving 8 bases between them. CDR3 protein: CASSLGDNNEQFF. In nucleotides, the CDR3 is TGCGCCAGCAGCTTAGGGGATAACAATGAGCAGTTCTTC.

This sequence joins TRBV3-1 (or the pseudogene TRBV3-2) and TRBJ1-5, with D unclear. CDR3 size: 15 residues. Trimming pared 0 bases from V and 9 bases from J, leaving 15 bases between. Germline assignment: CDR1 LGHDT and CDR2 YNNKEL (reference sequence). The CDR3 loop is CASSQDSRVMRPQHF. In nucleotides, the CDR3 is TGTGCCAGCAGCCAAGATTCTCGGGTGATGCGGCCCCAGCATTTT.

The chain couples TRBV7-9 to TRBJ2-1; a weak D match, TRBD2 (7 bases). Germline V gives CDR1 SEHNR, CDR2 FQNEAQ (reference sequence). V lost 8 bases, J lost 0 bases, and 14 bases lay in between. The CDR3 runs 15 residues. The CDR3: CASLVGGASYNEQFF. In DNA, the CDR3 is TGTGCCAGCCTAGTGGGGGGGGCCTCCTACAATGAGCAGTTCTTC.

The genes are TRBV2 and TRBJ2-7; 7 bases match TRBD2. Trimming cost V 3 bases and J 2 bases; bases outside gene matches: 7. The CDR3 is 15 residues long. The germline V gene encodes CDR1 SNHLY and CDR2 FYNNEI. The CDR3 DNA sequence: TGTGCCAGCAGTGAGGTATCTAGCGGAGCCTACGAGCAGTACTTC. This encodes CASSEVSSGAYEQYF.

This clone was observed a few times. The chain joins TRBV28 to TRBJ2-1; TRBD2 agrees at 10 bases. There are 16 residues in the CDR3. The V gene's germline CDR1 is MDHEN and CDR2 SYDVKM. Trimming cost V 7 bases and J 0 bases; bases outside gene matches: 6. CDR3 protein: CASTNSGGSSYNEQFF. DNA for the CDR3: TGTGCCAGCACTAATAGCGGGGGGAGCTCCTACAATGAGCAGTTCTTC. Supplemented by reference TRBV28 and TRBJ2-1, the full variable domain reads DVKVTQSSRYLVKRTGEKVFLECVQDMDHENMFWYRQDPGLGLRLIYFSYDVKMKEKGDIPEGYSVSREKKERFSLILESASTNQTSMYLCASTNSGGSSYNEQFFGPGTRLTVL.

V is TRBV7-9 and J is TRBJ2-2; D is unclear. This CDR3 contains 14 residues. V was cut by 0 bases and J by 3 bases, with 5 bases left in between. Germline V CDR1 and CDR2: SEHNR, FQNEAQ (reference sequence). The DNA of the CDR3 is TGTGCCAGCAGCTTAGCGCGGTACACCGGGGAGCTGTTTTTT. The encoded protein is CASSLARYTGELFF.

The rearrangement links TRBV2 to TRBJ2-2; possible D gene TRBD1, 6 bases. Germline CDR1 is SNHLY and CDR2 is FYNNEI. CDR3 size: 12 residues. Deletions cut 8 bases from V and 7 bases from J, with 11 bases between. Written as DNA, the CDR3 is TGTGCCAGCCGAGGGGGAAGCGGGGAGCTGTTTTTT. Its translation is CASRGGSGELFF.

V gene TRBV19 combines with J gene TRBJ1-2, with D uncertain. The germline V and J ends were trimmed by 3 bases and 0 bases, with 8 bases remaining between them. The germline CDR1 and CDR2 sequences are LNHDA and SQIVND (reference sequence). The CDR3 extends over 14 amino acids. The CDR3 sequence: CASSITAANYGYTF. The CDR3 bases are TGTGCCAGTAGTATTACAGCAGCTAACTATGGCTACACCTTC.

This sequence joins TRBV11-2 and TRBJ2-1; D perhaps matches TRBD2 (6 bases). V gave up 4 bases and J gave up 7 bases, with 11 bases separating them. This CDR3 has 13 amino acids. Germline CDR1 is SGHAT and CDR2 is FQNNGV. The CDR3 protein is CASSSFGGNEQFF. CDR3 DNA sequence: TGTGCCAGCAGCTCCTTTGGGGGGAATGAGCAGTTCTTC.

This chain joins TRBV6-1 and TRBJ2-3; 7 bases are a match to TRBD1. From germline, CDR1 is MNHNS and CDR2 SASEGT. The CDR3 covers 16 residues. V shed 2 bases and J 2 bases; nucleotides not matched to a gene: 7. CDR3 amino acids: CASSEKVQGSTDTQYF. The CDR3, as DNA: TGTGCCAGCAGTGAAAAGGTACAGGGGTCCACAGATACGCAGTATTTT.

CDR3 in amino acids: CASSSPGGTTDTQYF. CDR3 coding DNA: TGTGCCAGCAGTTCCCCAGGCGGGACCACAGATACGCAGTATTTT. The chain combines TRBV28 with TRBJ2-3; tentative D call: TRBD2 (6 bases). Germline-derived CDR1 and CDR2 are MDHEN and SYDVKM. Trimming shortened V by 4 bases and J by 2 bases, and 13 bases separated the two germline ends. This CDR3 contains 15 residues.

This rearrangement joins TRBV15 to TRBJ1-3; D unclear. CDR1 is LNHNV, CDR2 YYDKDF, per germline (reference sequence). Trimming removed 4 bases from V and 8 bases from J, with 15 bases in between. This CDR3 is 14 amino acids long. For the CDR3, the DNA is TGTGCCACCAGCATCGGCGGCCCGGTGGACACCATATATTTT. Translating gives CATSIGGPVDTIYF. The complete variable domain, with remaining parts taken from reference TRBV15 and TRBJ1-3, reads DAMVIQNPRYQVTQFGKPVTLSCSQTLNHNVMYWYQQKSSQAPKLLFHYYDKDFNNEADTPDNFQSRRPNTSFCFLDIRSPGLGDTAMYLCATSIGGPVDTIYFGEGSWLTVV.

The gene calls are TRBV2 and TRBJ2-1, with 9 bases fitting TRBD1. V gave up 6 bases and J gave up 9 bases; unmatched junction bases: 3. The germline V gene has CDR1 SNHLY and CDR2 FYNNEI. The CDR3 has 12 residues. The CDR3 here is CASSADRGEQFF. The CDR3 DNA sequence: TGTGCCAGCAGCGCGGACAGGGGTGAGCAGTTCTTC. The whole variable domain, filled in from reference TRBV2 and TRBJ2-1, reads EPEVTQTPSHQVTQMGQEVILRCVPISNHLYFYWYRQILGQKVEFLVSFYNNEISEKSEIFDDQFSVERPDGSNFTLKIRSTKLEDSAMYFCASSADRGEQFFGPGTRLTVL.

A remark on this clone: Other DNA sequences in this specimen translate into the identical CDR3. The chain is built from TRBV5-4 and TRBJ2-3; the match to TRBD1 covers 9 bases. The J segment lost 3 bases and the V segment lost 7 bases, leaving 9 bases of the junction unmatched. Germline V gene lookup returns CDR1 SGHNT and CDR2 YYREEE (reference sequence). The CDR3 covers 15 residues. For the CDR3, the DNA is TGTGCCAGCTCCTTACCGGGACAGGGAACAGATACGCAGTATTTT. It is translated as CASSLPGQGTDTQYF.

The chain has TRBV14 and TRBJ2-5, with 8 bases lining up with TRBD2. V lost 4 bases and J lost 4; bases outside the gene matches: 5. The CDR3 covers 14 residues. CDR1 SGHDN and CDR2 FVKESK come from the germline V gene. The CDR3 bases are TGTGCCAGCAGCCGGGCGGGAGGACGAGAGACCCAGTACTTC. It specifies CASSRAGGRETQYF.

V and J are TRBV24-1 and TRBJ2-1, with a weak D call TRBD2 (6 bases). Germline assignment: CDR1 KGHDR and CDR2 SFDVKD. Trimming stripped 6 bases from V and 8 bases from J, with 16 bases between. This CDR3 has 14 residues. CDR3 nucleotides: TGTGCCACCAGTATAAGTGAGGGAGGCGATGAGCAGTTCTTC. Translation gives CATSISEGGDEQFF.

This clone came up a few times. The chain recombines TRBV28 with TRBJ1-2, with D tentatively TRBD1 (5 bases). V lost 2 bases and J lost 8, with 12 bases in between. The germline CDR1 and CDR2 sequences are MDHEN and SYDVKM. The CDR3 sequence is 13 residues long. The CDR3 loop is CASSLDSYRGYTF. The CDR3 DNA follows: TGTGCCAGCAGTTTAGACAGCTACCGGGGCTACACCTTC.

This clone was counted only a few times. The rearrangement joins TRBV10-3 to TRBJ1-5; tentative D call: TRBD1 (5 bases). The V end was cut by 5 bases, the J end by 0 bases, with 11 bases between. The CDR3 contains 15 residues. Germline CDR1 is ENHRY and CDR2 is SYGVKD. The CDR3 bases are TGTGCCATCAGTAAGGACAAATATAGCAATCAGCCCCAGCATTTT. Amino acid sequence: CAISKDKYSNQPQHF.

This sequence joins TRBV6-6 and TRBJ2-1; 9 nucleotides agree with TRBD1. Unmatched junction bases numbered 6, after V lost 4 bases and J lost 14 bases. The CDR3 covers 12 residues. Per germline, CDR1 MNHNY and CDR2 SVGAGI (reference sequence). The chain's CDR3 is CASSSTGGAEFF. The CDR3 region has the DNA TGTGCCAGCAGTTCCACAGGGGGCGCGGAGTTCTTC.

This clone was seen a single time. The V and J genes are TRBV15 and TRBJ1-5; D remains unclear. Germline V gene data show CDR1 as LNHNV and CDR2 as YYDKDF (reference sequence). The CDR3 covers 17 residues. Trimming took 8 bases from V and 3 from J, leaving 23 bases between them. CDR3 coding DNA: TGTGCCACCCTACCCAGATCGGGGTCCCACAACAATCAGCCCCAGCATTTT. It yields the protein CATLPRSGSHNNQPQHF.

V and J are TRBV19 and TRBJ1-5; TRBD1 aligns across 8 bases. This CDR3 has 15 residues. Looked up from germline, CDR1 is LNHDA and CDR2 is SQIVND (reference sequence). V trimming: 10 bases; J trimming: 3 bases; junction bases outside the gene matches: 11. The CDR3 nucleotides are TGTGCCACCTCAAGGACAGGGTATGACAATCAGCCCCAGCATTTT. This codes for CATSRTGYDNQPQHF.

The chain carries TRBV7-9 and TRBJ2-3, with 8 nucleotides matching TRBD2. Germline V CDR1 and CDR2: SEHNR, FQNEAQ (reference sequence). This CDR3 contains 18 residues. The V gene end was trimmed by 2 bases and the J gene end by 4 bases; junction bases not matched to a gene: 14. CDR3 sequence (DNA): TGTGCCAGCAGCTTACCCCTCGGGGGGGGCGAGGATTCAGATACGCAGTATTTT. This translates into CASSLPLGGGEDSDTQYF. Complete variable domain (other parts from reference TRBV7-9 and TRBJ2-3): DTGVSQNPRHKITKRGQNVTFRCDPISEHNRLYWYRQTLGQGPEFLTYFQNEAQLEKSRLLSDRFSAERPKGSFSTLEIQRTEQGDSAMYLCASSLPLGGGEDSDTQYFGPGTRLTVL.

V gene TRBV30 combines with J gene TRBJ2-5; 9 bases map to TRBD1. CDR1 and CDR2 (germline): GTSNPN, SVGIG (reference sequence). The CDR3 extends over 13 amino acids. Losses at the gene ends were 4 bases for V and 4 bases for J; bases not matched to a gene: 4. CDR3 in amino acids: CAWNRGLGETQYF. CDR3 in DNA: TGTGCCTGGAACAGGGGGCTGGGAGAGACCCAGTACTTC.

The rearrangement links TRBV25-1 to TRBJ1-1, with a possible D match to TRBD1 (5 bases). CDR1 is MGHDK and CDR2 is SYGVNS in the germline V gene. Trimming stripped 2 bases from V and 4 bases from J, with 14 bases between. The CDR3 is 15 residues long. The CDR3 protein is CASSEGPGRGTEAFF. The CDR3 DNA sequence: TGTGCCAGCAGTGAAGGGCCAGGGAGGGGCACTGAAGCTTTCTTT.

This clone showed up just once. The V gene is TRBV6-5, the J gene TRBJ1-2; D is perhaps TRBD1 (5 bases). Germline V gene data show CDR1 as MNHEY and CDR2 as SVGAGI. V lost 9 bases, J lost 7 bases, and 18 bases lay in between. This CDR3 contains 13 residues. The CDR3 nucleotides are TGTGCCAGTGCGGGGGAGACGTTGCTTGGCTACACCTTC. This sequence encodes CASAGETLLGYTF.